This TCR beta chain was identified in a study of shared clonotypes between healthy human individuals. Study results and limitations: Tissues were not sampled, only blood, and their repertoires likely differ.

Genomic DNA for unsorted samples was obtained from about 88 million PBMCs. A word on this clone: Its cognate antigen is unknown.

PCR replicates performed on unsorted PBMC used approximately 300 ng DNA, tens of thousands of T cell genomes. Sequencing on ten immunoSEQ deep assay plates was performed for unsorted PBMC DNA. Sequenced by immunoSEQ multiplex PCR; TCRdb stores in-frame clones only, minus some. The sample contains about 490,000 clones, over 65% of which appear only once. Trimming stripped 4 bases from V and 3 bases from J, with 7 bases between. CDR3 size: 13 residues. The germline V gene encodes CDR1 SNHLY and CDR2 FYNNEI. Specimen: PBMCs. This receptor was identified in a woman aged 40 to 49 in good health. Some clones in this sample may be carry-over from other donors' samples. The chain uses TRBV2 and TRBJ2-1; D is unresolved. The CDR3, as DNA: TGTGCCAGCAGTGGGACGGGCTACAATGAGCAGTTCTTC. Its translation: CASSGTGYNEQFF.